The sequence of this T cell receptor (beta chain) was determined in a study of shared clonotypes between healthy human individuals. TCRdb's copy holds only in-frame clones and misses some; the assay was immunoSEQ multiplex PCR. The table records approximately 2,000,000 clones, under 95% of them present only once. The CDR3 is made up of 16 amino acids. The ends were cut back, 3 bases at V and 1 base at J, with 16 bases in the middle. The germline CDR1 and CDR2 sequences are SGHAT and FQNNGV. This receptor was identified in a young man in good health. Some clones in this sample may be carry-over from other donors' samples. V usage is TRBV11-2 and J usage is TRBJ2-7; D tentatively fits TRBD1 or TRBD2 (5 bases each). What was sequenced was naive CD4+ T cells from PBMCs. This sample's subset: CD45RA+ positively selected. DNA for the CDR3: TGTGCCAGCAGCTTCGGACTGGTGCAGGGATCCTACGAGCAGTACTTC. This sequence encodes CASSFGLVQGSYEQYF.